This T cell receptor beta chain was retrieved from a study of blood T cell repertoires in COVID-19. The CDR3 covers 15 residues. Germline V gene sequence: CDR1 KGHDR, CDR2 SFDVKD. V lost 5 bases and J 1 base, leaving 11 bases between the germline ends. Assay: immunoSEQ multiplex PCR; the TCRdb copy retains only in-frame clones and omits some. The table shows roughly 70,000 clones, with about 88% occurring only once. The chain employs TRBV24-1 and TRBJ1-3; weak D call: TRBD1 (6 bases). This clonotype originated in a man in his 70s with active COVID-19. Sequenced: peripheral blood. CDR3 loop: CATSANTGSGNTIYF. In DNA form, the CDR3 reads TGTGCCACCAGTGCTAACACAGGGTCTGGAAACACCATATATTTT.